This T cell receptor (beta chain) was profiled in a study of memory CD4+ T cells and cytomegalovirus serostatus. This CDR3 spans 15 amino acids. The germline V gene encodes CDR1 SGHNT and CDR2 YENEEA. V lost 4 bases, J lost 3 bases, and 3 bases stayed unmatched. Whole-study findings and limits: 67 of 164 known CMV-associated TCRbeta sequences appeared in CD4+ memory.

Note on this clone: Its specificity is not known.

Original handling: After removing out-of-frame reads, 2,204,828 distinct TCRbeta sequences remained. Here immunoSEQ multiplex PCR was the method, and the copy in TCRdb shows in-frame clones only, minus some. V, J and clone size are those of that table, while D and trimming were read from the DNA. Of 30,000 to 40,000 clones listed, approximately 78% are singletons. Single viable CD3+CD4+CD8-CD45RO+ cells were sorted as the memory CD4+ T cells. Serostatus was set by detecting CMV pp150, pp28, p38, p52 IgG. After thawing, CD4+ T cells were positively selected. The TCR was taken from an adult in good health and CMV-seronegative. The chain uses TRBV11-3 and TRBJ2-1; TRBD2 agrees at 10 bases. The sample comprised memory CD4+ T cells from blood. CDR3 nucleotides: TGTGCCAGCAGCTCCAGCGGGGGGGTCTACAATGAGCAGTTCTTC. As protein: CASSSSGGVYNEQFF. Together with reference TRBV11-3 and TRBJ2-1, the CDR3 gives the full variable domain: EAGVVQSPRYKIIEKKQPVAFWCNPISGHNTLYWYLQNLGQGPELLIRYENEEAVDDSQLPKDRFSAERLKGVDSTLKIQPAELGDSAVYLCASSSSGGVYNEQFFGPGTRLTVL.